The present T cell receptor (beta chain) was sequenced within a study of T cells in Graves' hyperthyroidism and ophthalmopathy. As for the study in general: Peripheral blood was taken when the disease was first diagnosed, before any treatment began. Study-level results: A model of 13 V-J features distinguished ophthalmopathy from stable hyperthyroidism.

This clonotype came up a few times. The antigen is unknown. From RNA transcripts, TCR beta CDR3 regions were amplified. When the TCR CDR3 underwent first-round RT-PCR, the HTBI primer set was used. TCRdb reprocessed the multiplex PCR reads via MiXCR and lists one record per CDR3 protein. Here the sample spans hundreds of thousands of distinct CDR3 sequences, 12% to 15% being singletons. The study based diagnoses on clinical symptoms, serum thyroxine and TRAb, thyroid ultrasound and orbital computed tomography. More than 9.5 ml fresh peripheral blood yielded the PBMCs. V dropped 8 bases and J dropped 0 bases, with 8 bases sitting between them. CDR1 SGHDN and CDR2 FVKESK come from the germline V gene. CDR3 length: 14 residues.

The V gene is TRBV14, the J gene TRBJ2-6; D is ambiguous. The TCR was taken from a woman aged 40 to 55 with Graves' hyperthyroidism. Sequenced: blood. The CDR3 nucleotides read TGTGCCAGCGGAATAGTCTCTGGGGCCAACGTCCTGACTTTC. Its protein product is CASGIVSGANVLTF.